Presented here are 4 T cell receptor beta chains from one specimen sequenced in a study of blood T cell repertoires in COVID-19. Sequencing used immunoSEQ multiplex PCR; TCRdb keeps in-frame clones, though not all of them. There are about 270,000 clones in the sample; 80% to 95% occur only once, and around 2.8% lies in the top ten. The sequencing sample was made of PBMCs or T cells enriched from blood (not recorded which). The source of these receptors is a man aged 40-50 years who had been exposed to COVID-19.

V usage is TRBV29-1 and J usage is TRBJ2-1, with D perhaps TRBD1 (5 bases). CDR3 length equals 18 residues. Germline V gives CDR1 SQVTM, CDR2 ANQGSEA. The V end was cut by 0 bases, the J end by 2 bases, with 20 bases between. The DNA for the CDR3 is TGCAGCGTTGAAGAATCCAGGAGTCGCAGGGTGGCCTACAATGAGCAGTTCTTC. This translates into CSVEESRSRRVAYNEQFF.

The chain employs TRBV4-1 and TRBJ1-1; 7 nucleotides agree with TRBD1. The germline V gene encodes CDR1 MGHRA and CDR2 YSYEKL. The CDR3 contains 18 residues. The V gene end was trimmed by 1 base and the J gene end by 1 base; junction bases not matched to a gene: 12. Here the CDR3 reads CASSQGAVKDRRNTEAFF. CDR3 coding DNA: TGCGCCAGCAGCCAAGGGGCAGTCAAGGACAGGAGGAACACTGAAGCTTTCTTT.

The chain combines TRBV5-1 with TRBJ2-2; 7 nucleotides align to TRBD2. Trimming removed 0 bases from V and 2 bases from J; junction bases left unmatched: 7. The CDR3 has 17 residues. Germline CDR1 and CDR2: SGHRS and YFSETQ. CDR3 bases: TGCGCCAGCAGCTTGGATGGCGGGAGACGTAACACCGGGGAGCTGTTTTTT. It yields the protein CASSLDGGRRNTGELFF.

The V and J genes are TRBV9 and TRBJ1-2; 9 bases are shared with TRBD1. The CDR3 covers 15 residues. The trim removed 7 bases at V and 7 bases at J, leaving 14 bases unmatched. Germline-derived CDR1 and CDR2 are SGDLS and YYNGEE. The CDR3 sequence: CASEGQGDRVPGYTF. CDR3 bases: TGTGCCAGCGAGGGACAGGGTGACAGGGTCCCTGGCTACACCTTC.